The source of this T cell receptor (beta chain) is a study of T cells in Graves' hyperthyroidism and ophthalmopathy (dated 2019 in TCRdb). The study in broad terms: Peripheral blood samples were taken at initial diagnosis, before any treatment was given. The 100 or so discovery patients were divided at random into training and test sets in a 7:3 ratio. The study also compared thyroid tissue and blood T-cell repertoires from a handful of Graves' hyperthyroidism patients. The paper describes TCR Vbeta CDR3 sequencing of fewer than 150 peripheral blood samples, made up of some 40 ophthalmopathy patients, 70 to 75 hyperthyroidism patients and 17 progressor patients. TCR V-J signatures able to tell the groups apart were searched for in a discovery cohort of some 97 patients, of whom fewer than 45 had Graves' ophthalmopathy and around 58 had stable Graves' hyperthyroidism. Prospective prediction of ophthalmopathy was tested in an independent validation cohort of 18 to 20 hyperthyroidism patients and 17 patients who later progressed to ophthalmopathy. Once sampling was done, hyperthyroidism patients were given methimazole at a starting dose of 30 mg daily, whereas ophthalmopathy patients were given high-dose intravenous methylprednisolone.

Turning to this clonotype: Its antigen is unknown. Per-base qualities were not stored, and no clone one base away is much larger.

The TCR beta CDR3 regions were amplified from the RNA transcripts. A first-round RT-PCR of the TCR CDR3 used the HTBI primer set with the Qiagen OneStep RT-PCR kit. A second multiplex PCR round built the libraries, followed by size selection and purification. Libraries were sequenced paired-end with 100 bp reads on an Illumina HiSeq2000. On the authors' methods: SOAPnuke was used to process the raw data, with reads discarded if the reads contained adapters or uncalled bases, had a mean Phred below 15, or lacked an exact constant-primer or identifier match. High-quality paired reads were merged using COPE v1.2.5, and each unique nucleotide sequence was defined as a clonotype. Clonotypes were aligned to IMGT TRBV, TRBD and TRBJ reference segments using MiTCR v1.1. The analysis included only V-J combinations with a frequency above 0.0001, which together covered around 99% of the repertoires. A TCS score was defined as the ratio between F50 (clonal expansion) and ExV (chaos), using BLOSUM62-based TCRdist between CDR3 peptides within each V-J. Welch's t-statistics and random forest reduced fewer than 600 V-J features to 10 to 15, which were used in a naive Bayes classifier (R e1071). TCRdb redid the processing of the public reads, applying fastp at Q25 and MiXCR, and retained in-frame beta chains. One record per CDR3 amino acid sequence lists the most common genes and DNA. The V and J calls reflect TCRdb's pipeline rather than the authors' work. Recorded for this sample are some 760,000 distinct CDR3 sequences; 11% to 15% of them occurred a single time. Of the sample, about a tenth falls within the top ten clones.

Stable Graves' hyperthyroidism was defined as the absence of progression to ophthalmopathy over 18 months of follow-up. Hyperthyroidism patients were newly diagnosed, with disease duration under 2 months, and aged 18 to 65 years. Exclusion was applied to patients with uncontrolled infections, other autoimmune diseases, pregnancy or lactation. Diagnoses relied on clinical symptoms, serum thyroxine and TRAb, thyroid ultrasound and orbital computed tomography. PBMCs were isolated from about 9.1 ml of fresh peripheral blood by Ficoll-Paque density gradient centrifugation. Trizol reagent was used to extract total RNA, and RNA quality was then checked on an Agilent 2100 Bioanalyzer. What the study reported, not specific to this receptor: A 13 V-J signature model separated ophthalmopathy from stable hyperthyroidism, with roughly 88% sensitivity and 81.08% specificity in cross-validation and 80%/75% in testing. Most expanded thyroid clonotypes (frequency above 0.001) were also detected in blood, suggesting blood repertoires may reflect thyroid immune responses. In validation, progression to ophthalmopathy was predicted by the model with approximately 67% sensitivity and roughly 72% specificity, a median of approximately 6.5 months before onset. No statistical method was used to set the sample size in advance, and investigators knew the group allocation.

V is clipped by 7 bases and J by 6 bases, and the sequence between their germline boundaries is 19 bases long. The CDR3 numbers 14 residues from cysteine through phenylalanine. Of all the DNA, just the CDR3 is kept, 42 bases in frame from base 1. Material: blood. The TCR was taken from a woman aged 18-30 years with Graves' hyperthyroidism. Recombination connected TRBV12-3 or TRBV12-4 to TRBJ2-7; matching of 6 bases hints at TRBD1 as the D gene. The DNA sequence follows: TGTGCCAGCACCAGACGGACAGTCCCTAGCGAGCAGTACTTC. Its translation reads: CASTRRTVPSEQYF.